This T cell receptor (beta chain) was documented in a study of blood T cell repertoires in COVID-19. Turning to the study itself: Acute-phase and convalescent COVID-19 samples originated in the United States, Italy and Spain. Nucleic acid was either cDNA or gDNA, and it came from T cells, B-cell-depleted T cells, or PBMCs.

Measured with immunoSEQ multiplex PCR; TCRdb has only the in-frame clones, and not every one. The table lists 20,000 to 30,000 clones, 89% of them singletons. The germline V gene has CDR1 SQVTM and CDR2 ANQGSEA. The ends lost 4 bases at V and 2 bases at J; junction bases unmatched: 17. The CDR3 sequence is 18 residues long. The specimen was peripheral blood. The receptor was isolated from a human donor in a cohort sampled during active COVID-19. This rearrangement joins TRBV29-1 to TRBJ1-5, with 7 bases fitting TRBD1. CDR3 sequence (DNA): TGCAGCGTTGTCCGCGAAGACCGGGACAGAGGAGGCAATCAGCCCCAGCATTTT. Encoded protein: CSVVREDRDRGGNQPQHF.